A single sample gave rise to the 28 T cell receptor beta chains below, sequenced in a study of cytomegalovirus exposure and HLA in healthy donors. PCR employed 60 Vbeta and 13 Jbeta primers. Assay: immunoSEQ multiplex PCR; the TCRdb copy retains only in-frame clones and omits some. The listing contains over 45,000 clones. Sequenced material: PBMCs. These receptors all stem from a woman in her late teens or twenties in good health and CMV-seronegative.

This chain links TRBV29-1 with TRBJ1-2; D is perhaps TRBD1 (6 bases). CDR1 is SQVTM and CDR2 is ANQGSEA in the germline V gene. Trimming left V 5 bases short and J 0 bases short, with 10 bases between. The CDR3 extends over 13 amino acids. CDR3 loop: CSVTQGSNYGYTF. DNA of the CDR3: TGCAGCGTTACACAGGGTTCTAACTATGGCTACACCTTC.

V gene TRBV7-2 combines with J gene TRBJ1-1; 9 nucleotides match TRBD1. The junction had 6 bases not matched to a gene; V was cut back by 5 bases and J by 2 bases. Germline CDR1 is SGHTA and CDR2 is FQGNSA. CDR3 length: 15 residues. In DNA, the CDR3 is TGTGCCAGCAGCACCCCGGGACAGGGAAACACTGAAGCTTTCTTT. Protein product: CASSTPGQGNTEAFF.

The chain uses TRBV6-1 and TRBJ1-1; D unresolved. Germline CDR1 MNHNS, CDR2 SASEGT. CDR3 length: 12 residues. Trimming shortened V by 8 bases and J by 4 bases, and 11 bases separated the two germline ends. CDR3 DNA: TGTGCCAGCGGGAGATCCGGCACTGAAGCTTTCTTT. This codes for CASGRSGTEAFF.

The genes are TRBV5-6 and TRBJ1-5; D not certain. The V gene lost 0 bases and the J gene lost 7 bases, with 26 bases spanning the gap. There are 19 residues in the CDR3. Germline CDR1 reads SGHDT; CDR2 reads YYEEEE. CDR3 bases: TGTGCCAGCAGCTTGGCCTTCCCCCCCGGACTGGGCGTTCCGCAGCCCCAGCATTTT. Amino acid sequence: CASSLAFPPGLGVPQPQHF.

The V call is TRBV7-2, the J call TRBJ1-1; D remains unclear. The CDR3 length is 16 residues. V dropped 1 base and J dropped 0 bases, with 12 bases sitting between them. In germline, CDR1 is SGHTA, CDR2 FQGNSA. CDR3 in amino acids: CASSLEERFMNTEAFF. In DNA form, the CDR3 reads TGTGCCAGCAGCTTAGAGGAGCGGTTCATGAACACTGAAGCTTTCTTT. Full variable domain (outside the CDR3, taken from reference TRBV7-2 and TRBJ1-1): GAGVSQSPSNKVTEKGKDVELRCDPISGHTALYWYRQSLGQGLEFLIYFQGNSAPDKSGLPSDRFSAERTGGSVSTLTIQRTQQEDSAVYLCASSLEERFMNTEAFFGQGTRLTVV.

The chain is built from TRBV19 and TRBJ2-5, with 14 bases lining up with TRBD2. The CDR3 consists of 15 residues. Germline CDR1 is LNHDA and CDR2 is SQIVND (reference sequence). The V and J ends lost 9 bases and 7 bases, in that order; junction bases with no gene match: 10. CDR3 sequence (DNA): TGTGCCAGCCGCCGACTAGCGGGAGGGCCAGGGACCCAGTACTTC. Its protein is CASRRLAGGPGTQYF. The whole variable domain, remainder taken from reference TRBV19 and TRBJ2-5, is DGGITQSPKYLFRKEGQNVTLSCEQNLNHDAMYWYRQDPGQGLRLIYYSQIVNDFQKGDIAEGYSVSREKKESFPLTVTSAQKNPTAFYLCASRRLAGGPGTQYFGPGTRLLVL.

The chain recombines TRBV5-1 with TRBJ2-5, with TRBD1 as a possible D gene (5 bases). Germline V lookup: CDR1 SGHRS, CDR2 YFSETQ. The CDR3 runs to 11 residues. Trimming cost V 0 bases and J 13 bases, with 10 bases left between them. The DNA of the CDR3 is TGCGCCAGCAGCTTGGCGGACACAACGTACTTC. Its translation: CASSLADTTYF.

The chain is built from TRBV5-1 and TRBJ2-5, with 9 bases that match TRBD1. The J call is uncertain, as TRBJ2-7 better fits the DNA end. The germline V gene encodes CDR1 SGHRS and CDR2 YFSETQ. CDR3 size: 15 residues. CDR3 protein: CASSPGTGRPYEQYF. DNA of the CDR3: TGCGCCAGCAGCCCGGGGACAGGGCGTCCCTACGAGCAGTACTTC.

CDR3: CASSVVTGANTEAFF. The CDR3 region has the DNA TGTGCCAGCAGCGTAGTGACAGGGGCAAACACTGAAGCTTTCTTT. The chain links TRBV9 to TRBJ1-1; 8 bases agree with TRBD1. The CDR3 loop spans 15 amino acids. V lost 0 bases and J lost 2; bases outside the gene matches: 3. CDR1 and CDR2 from the germline V gene are SGDLS and YYNGEE. Drawing the rest from reference TRBV9 and TRBJ1-1, the complete variable domain is DSGVTQTPKHLITATGQRVTLRCSPRSGDLSVYWYQQSLDQGLQFLIQYYNGEERAKGNILERFSAQQFPDLHSELNLSSLELGDSALYFCASSVVTGANTEAFFGQGTRLTVV.

The genes are TRBV11-2 and TRBJ2-7; 9 nucleotides agree with TRBD1. Trimming took 5 bases from V and 3 from J; bases not matched to a gene: 11. The germline CDR1 and CDR2 sequences are SGHAT and FQNNGV. The CDR3 sequence is 16 residues long. This CDR3 reads CASSQRTGQGRYEQYF. As DNA, the CDR3 is TGTGCCAGCAGCCAAAGGACGGGACAGGGACGCTACGAGCAGTACTTC.

The CDR3 protein is CASSLYQGQYTEAFF. The CDR3 region has the DNA TGTGCCAGCAGCTTATACCAGGGGCAGTACACTGAAGCTTTCTTT. The chain recombines TRBV5-6 with TRBJ1-1; maybe TRBD1 (6 bases). The CDR3 is 15 residues long. Trimming stripped 2 bases from V and 3 bases from J, with 14 bases between. Germline V gene lookup returns CDR1 SGHDT and CDR2 YYEEEE.

The chain carries TRBV13 and TRBJ2-7, with a tentative D call TRBD2 (5 bases). Germline V gives CDR1 PRHDT, CDR2 FYEKMQ (reference sequence). CDR3 length: 15 residues. Trimming cost V 7 bases and J 4 bases, with 20 bases left between them. CDR3 residues: CASTTQGRAAYEQYF. The CDR3 region has the DNA TGTGCCAGCACGACCCAAGGGCGGGCGGCATACGAGCAGTACTTC.

The CDR3 loop is CASSLTQGQGTPEAFF. The CDR3 nucleotides read TGCGCCAGCAGCCTGACGCAGGGACAGGGGACCCCTGAAGCTTTCTTT. The chain joins TRBV5-1 to TRBJ1-1; TRBD1 matches 10 bases. Germline values: CDR1 SGHRS, CDR2 YFSETQ. This CDR3 has 16 amino acids. J was trimmed by 6 bases and V by 4 bases; bases with no gene match: 12.

The chain's CDR3 is CASSYWPQGGDEQYF. Here the CDR3 DNA reads TGTGCCAGCAGTTATTGGCCACAGGGAGGGGACGAGCAGTACTTC. V gene TRBV6-5 combines with J gene TRBJ2-7, with a possible D match to TRBD2 (7 bases). Germline lookup yields CDR1 MNHEY and CDR2 SVGAGI. V lost 3 bases, J lost 5 bases, and 17 bases lay in between. The length of the CDR3 is 15 residues.

The V gene is TRBV30, the J gene TRBJ2-2; 9 positions agree with TRBD2. Looked up from germline, CDR1 is GTSNPN and CDR2 is SVGIG (reference sequence). CDR3 length: 15 residues. With 4 bases clipped from V and 2 bases from J, the junction kept 5 bases outside the gene matches. The CDR3 reads CAWISLAGNTGELFF. The CDR3 bases are TGTGCCTGGATTAGTCTAGCGGGAAACACCGGGGAGCTGTTTTTT.

This rearrangement joins TRBV9 to TRBJ1-2; 10 bases align to TRBD1. Germline V gene lookup returns CDR1 SGDLS and CDR2 YYNGEE. The CDR3 contains 15 residues. The ends lost 3 bases at V and 7 bases at J; junction bases unmatched: 9. The CDR3 bases are TGTGCCAGCAGCGAGTGGGACAGGGGACCAGGTGGCTACACCTTC. Translation gives CASSEWDRGPGGYTF.

The chain carries TRBV7-6 and TRBJ1-3; D perhaps matches TRBD1 (5 bases). The CDR3 loop spans 18 amino acids. V shed 8 bases and J shed 0 bases, with 23 bases lying between them. Germline CDR1 and CDR2: SGHVS and FNYEAQ. The CDR3 protein is CASHRQQGILSSGNTIYF. In DNA, the CDR3 is TGTGCCAGCCACCGGCAGCAGGGAATATTAAGCTCTGGAAACACCATATATTTT.

This sequence joins TRBV7-6 and TRBJ1-1; TRBD1 matches at 7 bases. Unmatched junction bases numbered 7, after V lost 5 bases and J lost 10 bases. The germline CDR1 and CDR2 sequences are SGHVS and FNYEAQ. The CDR3 totals 12 residues. In DNA form, the CDR3 reads TGTGCCAGCAGCCTCCAGGGGGATCGAGCTTTCTTT. It is translated as CASSLQGDRAFF. Full variable domain (remainder filled in from reference TRBV7-6 and TRBJ1-1): GAGVSQSPRYKVTKRGQDVALRCDPISGHVSLYWYRQALGQGPEFLTYFNYEAQQDKSGLPNDRFSAERPEGSISTLTIQRTEQRDSAMYRCASSLQGDRAFFGQGTRLTVV.

The chain combines TRBV27 with TRBJ2-7, with TRBD1 as a possible D gene (6 bases). Trimming removed 5 bases at V and 0 bases at J, with 11 bases between. The CDR3 is made up of 14 amino acids. Germline V gene sequence: CDR1 MNHEY, CDR2 SMNVEV (reference sequence). This CDR3 reads CASSRADSSYEQYF. The CDR3 DNA reads TGTGCCAGCAGTAGAGCGGACAGCTCCTACGAGCAGTACTTC.

The chain carries TRBV6-6 and TRBJ2-3; possibly TRBD2 for D (5 bases). Germline lookup yields CDR1 MNHNY and CDR2 SVGAGI (reference sequence). The CDR3 sequence is 13 residues long. Trimming pared 11 bases from V and 2 bases from J, leaving 14 bases between. As DNA, the CDR3 is TGTGCCGGCTCTGGAGGAGCCACAGATACGCAGTATTTT. Translation: CAGSGGATDTQYF.

This sequence joins TRBV4-2 and TRBJ1-3; D is perhaps TRBD1 (5 bases). CDR1 is LGHNA and CDR2 is YNFKEQ in the germline V gene. The ends were cut back, 0 bases at V and 0 bases at J, with 12 bases in the middle. The CDR3 runs to 17 residues. CDR3 DNA sequence: TGTGCCAGCAGCCAAGAAAGGGGCAGCTTCTCTGGAAACACCATATATTTT. This gives the protein CASSQERGSFSGNTIYF.

The chain carries TRBV30 and TRBJ2-1, with D perhaps matching TRBD1 (6 bases). The germline gives CDR1 GTSNPN, CDR2 SVGIG (reference sequence). The CDR3 is 14 amino acids. Trimming cost V 2 bases and J 2 bases, with 10 bases left between them. This CDR3 reads CAWSTPGAYNEQFF. The CDR3 DNA is TGTGCCTGGAGTACCCCAGGGGCCTACAATGAGCAGTTCTTC.

The chain has TRBV18 and TRBJ2-7; maybe TRBD2 (5 bases). Trimming took 2 bases from V and 0 from J, leaving 8 bases between them. The CDR3 extends over 14 amino acids. Germline assignment: CDR1 KGHSH and CDR2 LQKENI. CDR3 sequence (DNA): TGTGCCAGCTCACCAAAAGGGAGCTCCTACGAGCAGTACTTC. Amino acids: CASSPKGSSYEQYF.

The CDR3 loop reads CASNRDRGTDTQYF. CDR3 nucleotide sequence: TGTGCCAGCAACCGGGACAGGGGCACAGATACGCAGTATTTT. The V and J genes are TRBV5-4 and TRBJ2-3; TRBD1 agrees at 9 bases. V shed 6 bases and J 1 base; nucleotides not matched to a gene: 3. CDR1 SGHNT and CDR2 YYREEE come from the germline V gene (reference sequence). CDR3 length equals 14 residues. Together with reference TRBV5-4 and TRBJ2-3, the CDR3 gives the full variable domain: ETGVTQSPTHLIKTRGQQVTLRCSSQSGHNTVSWYQQALGQGPQFIFQYYREEENGRGNFPPRFSGLQFPNYSSELNVNALELDDSALYLCASNRDRGTDTQYFGPGTRLTVL.

V and J are TRBV11-3 and TRBJ2-7, with 10 nucleotides matching TRBD2. Germline trimming cut 4 bases from V and 5 bases from J; bases unmatched to any gene: 8. Per the germline V gene, CDR1 is SGHNT and CDR2 is YENEEA. The CDR3 is 15 amino acids. Here the CDR3 reads CASSSTSGPLHEQYF. DNA for the CDR3: TGTGCCAGCAGCTCGACTAGCGGGCCACTCCACGAGCAGTACTTC.

The CDR3 region is CAWSVPYPLRERNPAGYTF. The CDR3 region has the DNA TGTGCCTGGAGTGTACCTTATCCCCTCCGGGAAAGAAATCCGGCGGGCTACACCTTC. The V and J genes are TRBV30 and TRBJ1-2; no clear D gene. The germline gives CDR1 GTSNPN, CDR2 SVGIG (reference sequence). Trimming shortened V by 0 bases and J by 8 bases, and 31 bases separated the two germline ends. The CDR3 length is 19 residues.

The rearrangement joins TRBV30 to TRBJ2-7; TRBD1 might be the D (6 bases). Germline-derived CDR1 and CDR2 are GTSNPN and SVGIG (reference sequence). The CDR3 contains 14 residues. V was shortened by 2 bases and J by 3 bases, with 14 bases between the two germline ends. The CDR3 bases are TGTGCCTGGAGTAGGGGGACCCCTCTCTACGAGCAGTACTTC. Residues: CAWSRGTPLYEQYF.

In DNA, the CDR3 is TGTGCCAGCTCACCCTTGACAGCCGCAGACACTGAAGCTTTCTTT. This gives the protein CASSPLTAADTEAFF. V usage is TRBV18 and J usage is TRBJ1-1; the D gene is possibly TRBD1 (5 bases). V lost 3 bases to trimming and J lost 3 bases, with 14 bases between them. CDR3 size: 15 residues. Germline assignment: CDR1 KGHSH and CDR2 LQKENI. The full variable domain, completed using reference TRBV18 and TRBJ1-1, is NAGVMQNPRHLVRRRGQEARLRCSPMKGHSHVYWYRQLPEEGLKFMVYLQKENIIDESGMPKERFSAEFPKEGPSILRIQQVVRGDSAAYFCASSPLTAADTEAFFGQGTRLTVV.